This is a list of T cell receptor beta chains from one sample in a study of T cell responses to AZD1222 COVID-19 vaccine. Clones were read by immunoSEQ multiplex PCR, and TCRdb kept only the in-frame ones, dropping some. Here the sample spans more than 100,000 clones, around 94% being singletons. This specimen consisted of peripheral blood, obtained on day 0 of AZD1222 vaccination. Receptor source: an adult in good health. CDR3s include the opening cysteine and the closing phenylalanine or tryptophan.

j_gene,v_gene,CDR3aa
TRBJ1-6,TRBV18,CASSRTDNSPLHF
TRBJ1-2,TRBV6-6,CASIQDRYYGYTF
TRBJ2-1,TRBV5-6,CASSLTGRMELGQFF
TRBJ2-1,TRBV3-1/TRBV3-2,CASSQEGGPRDEQFF
TRBJ2-7,TRBV29-1,CSARQGEPYEQYF
TRBJ2-1,TRBV3-1/TRBV3-2,CASSQQGLPPGKQSDEQFF
TRBJ1-5,TRBV18,CASSPQRGREPQHF
TRBJ2-7,TRBV2,CASSENSPEQYF
TRBJ1-2,TRBV5-8,CASSPGQGDGYTF
TRBJ1-5,TRBV5-1,CASSLEGTGGHQPQHF
TRBJ2-1,TRBV18,CASSLRTSGSLYNEQFF
TRBJ2-3,TRBV2,CASREGAIDTQYF
TRBJ1-1,TRBV19,CASSGTGIAEAFF
TRBJ1-6,TRBV30,CALTGLNSPLHF
TRBJ1-4,TRBV25-1,CASSESVQEKLFF
TRBJ1-4,TRBV30,CALDNNEKLFF
TRBJ1-2,TRBV5-1,CASSTNRGRYTF
TRBJ2-2,TRBV7-2,CASSLGLFTGELFF
TRBJ1-5,TRBV19,CASSPDRGRGQPQHF